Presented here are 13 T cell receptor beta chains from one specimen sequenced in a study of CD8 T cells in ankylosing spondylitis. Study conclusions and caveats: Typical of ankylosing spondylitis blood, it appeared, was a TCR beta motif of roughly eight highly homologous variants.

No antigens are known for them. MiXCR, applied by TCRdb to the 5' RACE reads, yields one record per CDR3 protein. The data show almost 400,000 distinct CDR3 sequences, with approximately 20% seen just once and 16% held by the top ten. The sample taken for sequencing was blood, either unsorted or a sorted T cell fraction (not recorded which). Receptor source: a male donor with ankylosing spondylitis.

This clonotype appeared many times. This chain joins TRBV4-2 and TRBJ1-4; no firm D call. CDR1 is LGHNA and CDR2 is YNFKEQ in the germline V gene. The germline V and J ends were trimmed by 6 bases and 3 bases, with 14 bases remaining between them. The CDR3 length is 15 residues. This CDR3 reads CASRPLGWANEKLFF. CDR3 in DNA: TGTGCCAGCAGACCGCTCGGTTGGGCTAATGAAAAACTGTTTTTT.

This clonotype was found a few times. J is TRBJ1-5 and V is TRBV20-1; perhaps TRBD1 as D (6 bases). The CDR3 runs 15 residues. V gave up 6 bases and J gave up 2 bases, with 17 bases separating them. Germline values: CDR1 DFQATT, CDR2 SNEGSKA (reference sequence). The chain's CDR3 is CSATGGGVGNQPQHF. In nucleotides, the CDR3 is TGCAGTGCAACGGGAGGGGGGGTTGGCAATCAGCCCCAGCATTTT.

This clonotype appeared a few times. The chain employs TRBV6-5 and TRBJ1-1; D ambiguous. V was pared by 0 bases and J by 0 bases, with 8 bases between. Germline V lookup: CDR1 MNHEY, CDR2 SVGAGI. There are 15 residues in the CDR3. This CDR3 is CASSYSRAVNTEAFF. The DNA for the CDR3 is TGTGCCAGCAGTTACTCCCGAGCAGTGAACACTGAAGCTTTCTTT.

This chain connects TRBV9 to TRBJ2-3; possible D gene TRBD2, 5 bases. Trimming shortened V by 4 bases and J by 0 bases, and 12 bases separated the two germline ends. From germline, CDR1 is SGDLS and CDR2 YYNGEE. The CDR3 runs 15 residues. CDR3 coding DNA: TGTGCCAGCAGCCTCCGACGGGAAAGCACAGATACGCAGTATTTT. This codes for CASSLRRESTDTQYF.

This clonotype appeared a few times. The CDR3 bases are TGCAGTGCCATTGCCTTAAGGAGTTATGGCTACACCTTC. This gives the protein CSAIALRSYGYTF. The chain combines TRBV20-1 with TRBJ1-2; D remains ambiguous. V was trimmed by 6 bases and J by 5 bases, leaving 16 bases between them. This CDR3 has 13 residues. Germline assignment: CDR1 DFQATT and CDR2 SNEGSKA (reference sequence).

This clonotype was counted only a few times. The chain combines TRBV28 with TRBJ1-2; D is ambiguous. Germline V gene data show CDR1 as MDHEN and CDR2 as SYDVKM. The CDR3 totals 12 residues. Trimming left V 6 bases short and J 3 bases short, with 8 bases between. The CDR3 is CASSRFDYGYTF. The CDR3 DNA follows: TGTGCCAGCAGCCGGTTTGACTATGGCTACACCTTC.

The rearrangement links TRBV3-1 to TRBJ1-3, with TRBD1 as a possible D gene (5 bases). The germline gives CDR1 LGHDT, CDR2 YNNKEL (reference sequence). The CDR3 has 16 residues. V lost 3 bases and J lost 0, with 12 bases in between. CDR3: CASSHLSRGSGNTIYF. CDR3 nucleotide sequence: TGTGCCAGCAGCCACCTGTCAAGGGGCTCTGGAAACACCATATATTTT.

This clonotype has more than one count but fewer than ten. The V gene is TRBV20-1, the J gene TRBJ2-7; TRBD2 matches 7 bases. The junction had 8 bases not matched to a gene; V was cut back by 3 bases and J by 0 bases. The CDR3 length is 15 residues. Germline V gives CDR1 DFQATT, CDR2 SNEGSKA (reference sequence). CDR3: CSASPSSGYSYEQYF. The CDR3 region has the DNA TGCAGTGCTAGCCCGTCTAGCGGTTACTCCTACGAGCAGTACTTC.

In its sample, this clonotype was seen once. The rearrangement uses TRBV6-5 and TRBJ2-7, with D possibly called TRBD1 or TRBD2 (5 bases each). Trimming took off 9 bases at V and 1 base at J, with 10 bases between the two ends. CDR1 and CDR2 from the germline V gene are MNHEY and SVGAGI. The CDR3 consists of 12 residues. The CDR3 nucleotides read TGTGCCAGTGCCGGGGCGTCCTACGAGCAGTACTTC. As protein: CASAGASYEQYF.

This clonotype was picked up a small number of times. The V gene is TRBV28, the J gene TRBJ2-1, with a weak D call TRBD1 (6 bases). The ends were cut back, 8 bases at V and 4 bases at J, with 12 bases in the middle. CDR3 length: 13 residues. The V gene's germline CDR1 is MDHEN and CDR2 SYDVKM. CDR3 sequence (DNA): TGTGCCAGCTCGGGGACAACTTACAATGAGCAGTTCTTC. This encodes CASSGTTYNEQFF.

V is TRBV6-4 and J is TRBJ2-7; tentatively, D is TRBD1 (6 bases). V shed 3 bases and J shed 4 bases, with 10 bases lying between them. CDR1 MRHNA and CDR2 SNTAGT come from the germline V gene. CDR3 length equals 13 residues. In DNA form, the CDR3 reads TGTGCCAGCAGTGAGATACAGGGTTACGAGCAGTACTTC. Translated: CASSEIQGYEQYF.

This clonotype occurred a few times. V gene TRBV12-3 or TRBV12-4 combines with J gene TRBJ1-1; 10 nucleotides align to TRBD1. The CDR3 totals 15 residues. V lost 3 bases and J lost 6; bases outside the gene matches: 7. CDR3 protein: CASSFDRGQFAEAFF. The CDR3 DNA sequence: TGTGCCAGCAGTTTCGACAGGGGGCAATTCGCTGAAGCTTTCTTT.

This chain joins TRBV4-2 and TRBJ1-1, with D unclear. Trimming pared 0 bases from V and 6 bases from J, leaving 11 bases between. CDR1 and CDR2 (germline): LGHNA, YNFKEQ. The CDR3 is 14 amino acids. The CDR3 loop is CASSQDRGVAEAFF. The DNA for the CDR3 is TGTGCCAGCAGCCAAGATCGGGGTGTCGCTGAAGCTTTCTTT.